Listed below are T cell receptor beta chains from one sample, sequenced in a study of human T cells and chemical hapten exposure. Via MiXCR, TCRdb re-called the RACE reads, giving one row per CDR3 protein. Among tens of thousands of distinct CDR3 sequences listed, 10% to 15% were seen once. This specimen was whole blood, taken in connection with sensitization to the hapten diphenylcyclopropenone (DPC). The receptor source for this set is a woman aged 60-75 years with alopecia areata. Some clones in this sample may be carry-over from other donors' samples. The CDR3 runs from the conserved cysteine through the conserved F or W. The D gene is left open where the match is weak. Expanded clones get a size class; other rows say once, few or many, or leave the size out.

>-|-|TRBJ2-7|TRBV6-2/TRBV6-3
CASSYEDEQYF
TGTGCCAGCAGTTACGAGGACGAGCAGTACTTC
>-|-|TRBJ1-2|TRBV4-1
CASSQDGVYGYTF
TGCGCCAGCAGCCAAGACGGGGTCTATGGCTACACCTTC
>TRBD1|many|TRBJ1-5|TRBV29-1
CSVAATGTDQPQHF
TGCAGCGTTGCCGCCACAGGGACAGATCAGCCCCAGCATTTT
>-|-|TRBJ1-1|TRBV7-9
CASSSWKNTEAFF
TGTGCCAGCAGCTCCTGGAAGAACACTGAAGCTTTCTTT
>-|-|TRBJ1-2|TRBV5-1
CASSLAGREGYTF
TGCGCCAGCAGCTTGGCGGGACGAGAAGGCTACACCTTC
>TRBD2|few|TRBJ2-3|TRBV12-3/TRBV12-4
CASSFGLAGGSTDTQYF
TGTGCCAGCAGTTTTGGACTAGCGGGGGGAAGCACAGATACGCAGTATTTT
>-|-|TRBJ2-7|TRBV6-1
CASSESRVEQYF
TGTGCCAGCAGTGAAAGCCGGGTCGAGCAGTACTTC
>-|few|TRBJ1-1|TRBV3-1
CASSHTQGIGNTEAFF
TGTGCCAGCAGCCACACCCAGGGGATCGGGAACACTGAAGCTTTCTTT
>-|few|TRBJ1-4|TRBV4-2
CASSQDNNEKLFF
TGTGCCAGCAGCCAAGATAATAATGAAAAACTGTTTTTT
>-|-|TRBJ1-2|TRBV6-5
CASSKAERFYGYTF
TGTGCCAGCAGTAAGGCGGAAAGATTTTATGGCTACACCTTC
>-|few|TRBJ1-6|TRBV12-3/TRBV12-4
CASSLGQILNSPLHF
TGTGCCAGCAGCCTCGGACAGATCCTTAATTCACCCCTCCACTTT
>TRBD2|few|TRBJ2-5|TRBV11-2
CASSSPLAGGPEAQHF
TGTGCCAGCAGCTCCCCACTAGCGGGGGGCCCTGAGGCCCAGCACTTC
>-|-|TRBJ2-1|TRBV18
CASSPSRGLSNEQFF
TGTGCCAGCTCACCGAGCAGGGGCCTTAGTAATGAGCAGTTCTTC
>-|few|TRBJ2-3|TRBV29-1
CSGGTSSTDTQYF
TGCAGCGGCGGGACATCTAGCACAGATACGCAGTATTTT
>-|many|TRBJ2-7|TRBV7-9
CASRRQGTYEQYF
TGTGCCAGCAGGAGGCAGGGGACCTACGAGCAGTACTTC
>TRBD1|-|TRBJ1-1|TRBV12-3/TRBV12-4
CASSRRAGGTEAFF
TGTGCCAGCAGCCGACGAGCAGGGGGCACTGAAGCTTTCTTT
>-|-|TRBJ2-7|TRBV20-1
CSATTGTYYEQYF
TGCAGTGCCACCACCGGGACATACTACGAGCAGTACTTC
>-|-|TRBJ1-3|TRBV7-6
CASSLNRGNTIYF
TGTGCCAGCAGCTTGAACAGGGGAAACACCATATATTTT
>-|few|TRBJ2-3|TRBV19
CASSPDRADTQYF
TGTGCCAGTAGTCCAGACAGAGCAGATACGCAGTATTTT
>-|-|TRBJ1-5|TRBV2
CASRSGLQQPQHF
TGTGCCAGCAGATCAGGGTTACAACAGCCCCAGCATTTT
>-|few|TRBJ1-1|TRBV29-1
CSVKDRNTEAFF
TGCAGCGTCAAGGACAGAAACACTGAAGCTTTCTTT
>-|-|TRBJ2-5|TRBV6-6
CASSYAPGDQETQYF
TGTGCCAGCAGTTACGCTCCAGGGGACCAAGAGACCCAGTACTTC
>TRBD2|once|TRBJ2-7|TRBV9
CASSVGSSGGIYEQYF
TGTGCCAGCAGCGTTGGCTCGAGCGGGGGAATATACGAGCAGTACTTC
>TRBD1|-|TRBJ1-2|TRBV27
CASRRQGTGYGYTF
TGTGCCAGCAGGAGACAGGGAACGGGCTATGGCTACACCTTC
>TRBD1|few|TRBJ1-6|TRBV5-1
CASGPGAGQGGSPLHF
TGCGCCAGCGGACCAGGAGCGGGACAGGGTGGCTCACCCCTCCACTTT
>-|many|TRBJ2-2|TRBV5-1
CASSSLQVAGELFF
TGCGCCAGCAGCTCTCTACAGGTCGCCGGGGAGCTGTTTTTT
>TRBD2|few|TRBJ2-5|TRBV3-1
CASTRGLAGTGETQYF
TGTGCCAGCACGCGGGGACTAGCGGGGACAGGGGAGACCCAGTACTTC
>TRBD1|few|TRBJ2-7|TRBV6-5
CASSPLTGQGPYEQYF
TGTGCCAGCAGCCCCCTTACAGGACAGGGGCCCTACGAGCAGTACTTC
>-|few|TRBJ1-6|TRBV2
CASSLTFLRNSPLHF
TGTGCCAGCAGTTTGACATTTCTCCGGAATTCACCCCTCCACTTT
>-|few|TRBJ1-2|TRBV20-1
CSAKMTGAVNYGYTF
TGCAGTGCTAAGATGACAGGCGCGGTAAACTATGGCTACACCTTC
>TRBD2|few|TRBJ2-7|TRBV27
CASSYRGGSYEQYF
TGTGCCAGCAGTTACCGGGGGGGTTCCTACGAGCAGTACTTC
>-|-|TRBJ2-7|TRBV12-5
CASGVGFYDEQYF
TGTGCTAGTGGTGTGGGATTCTATGACGAGCAGTACTTC
>TRBD2|-|TRBJ2-7|TRBV5-1
CASSSGLAGNEQYF
TGCGCCAGCAGCTCGGGACTAGCGGGGAACGAGCAGTACTTC
>-|-|TRBJ1-6|TRBV6-5
CASSYSIWPGNNSPLHF
TGTGCCAGCAGTTACTCGATATGGCCGGGGAATAATTCACCCCTCCACTTT
>-|many|TRBJ1-3|TRBV12-3/TRBV12-4
CASSLGAIGNTIYF
TGTGCCAGCAGTTTAGGCGCTATTGGAAACACCATATATTTT
>-|many|TRBJ1-1|TRBV12-3/TRBV12-4
CASIAGVFGNTEAFF
TGTGCCAGCATCGCAGGCGTCTTTGGGAACACTGAAGCTTTCTTT
>-|-|TRBJ1-1|TRBV12-3/TRBV12-4
CASSRAGQSNTEAFF
TGTGCCAGCAGCCGTGCTGGACAATCGAACACTGAAGCTTTCTTT
>-|many|TRBJ1-4|TRBV10-2
CASYIVHLSQLFF
TGCGCCAGTTATATTGTCCACCTTAGCCAACTGTTTTTT
>TRBD1|-|TRBJ1-6|TRBV20-1
CSARDSGTGNNSPLHF
TGCAGTGCTAGAGATAGCGGGACAGGGAATAATTCACCCCTCCACTTT
>-|-|TRBJ2-4|TRBV12-3/TRBV12-4
CASSLWGARFPKNIQYF
TGTGCCAGCAGTTTGTGGGGGGCGCGGTTTCCCAAAAACATTCAGTACTTC
>TRBD1|many|TRBJ2-7|TRBV25-1
CASSWTGSEQYF
TGTGCCAGCAGTTGGACAGGGAGTGAGCAGTACTTC
>TRBD1|-|TRBJ1-5|TRBV18
CASSPGTGRNQPQHF
TGTGCCAGCTCACCCGGGACAGGGAGAAATCAGCCCCAGCATTTT
>-|-|TRBJ2-2|TRBV7-9
CANMEGAGTGELFF
TGTGCCAACATGGAGGGGGCCGGCACCGGGGAGCTGTTTTTT
>TRBD1|many|TRBJ1-1|TRBV29-1
CSGDSGREAFF
TGCAGCGGGGACAGCGGACGTGAAGCTTTCTTT
>TRBD1|-|TRBJ1-2|TRBV7-3
CASSASTGGGYTF
TGTGCCAGCAGCGCATCGACAGGGGGCGGCTACACCTTC